What follows are 28 T cell receptor beta chains derived from one specimen sequenced in a study of blood T cell repertoires in COVID-19. The method was immunoSEQ multiplex PCR; TCRdb's version includes in-frame clones alone and lacks a portion of them. The repertoire holds fewer than 250,000 clones, with more than 85% as singletons. The sequencing input was peripheral blood. The receptor set was obtained from a man in his forties with acute or convalescent COVID-19.

The chain combines TRBV27 with TRBJ1-3; the match to TRBD1 covers 7 bases. The J segment lost 3 bases and the V segment lost 2 bases, leaving 4 bases of the junction unmatched. The CDR3 extends over 15 amino acids. Germline V gene data show CDR1 as MNHEY and CDR2 as SMNVEV (reference sequence). CDR3 loop: CASSLLQGHGNTIYF. The CDR3, as DNA: TGTGCCAGCAGTTTACTACAGGGGCATGGAAACACCATATATTTT.

The count of this clone is one. The chain is built from TRBV6-5 and TRBJ2-7, with D perhaps TRBD2 (6 bases). V lost 11 bases to trimming and J lost 5 bases, with 19 bases between them. The CDR3 sequence is 13 residues long. Germline loops: CDR1 MNHEY, CDR2 SVGAGI. In DNA, the CDR3 is TGTGCCGGGCAAGTCCCGGGAGTGGACGAGCAGTACTTC. The encoded protein is CAGQVPGVDEQYF.

This chain joins TRBV4-2 and TRBJ2-7, with 13 bases aligning to TRBD2. The CDR3 runs 16 residues. Germline assignment: CDR1 LGHNA and CDR2 YNFKEQ. The V gene end was trimmed by 4 bases and the J gene end by 4 bases; junction bases not matched to a gene: 7. CDR3 DNA sequence: TGTGCCAGCAGCCCCAGGACTAGCGGGAGTGGGTACGAGCAGTACTTC. It encodes CASSPRTSGSGYEQYF.

The V and J genes are TRBV5-1 and TRBJ2-1; no clear D gene. The CDR3 extends over 14 amino acids. Deletions cut 0 bases from V and 5 bases from J, with 9 bases between. CDR1 and CDR2 from the germline V gene are SGHRS and YFSETQ. The CDR3 spells CASSLVVQNNEQFF. Here the CDR3 DNA reads TGCGCCAGCAGCTTGGTGGTACAGAACAATGAGCAGTTCTTC.

The CDR3 DNA reads TGCGCCAGCAGCTTGGCCGGGTCGGGCACTGAAGCTTTCTTT. This codes for CASSLAGSGTEAFF. This sequence joins TRBV5-1 and TRBJ1-1, with D unclear. CDR1 SGHRS and CDR2 YFSETQ come from the germline V gene. The CDR3 runs to 14 residues. V was cut by 0 bases and J by 4 bases, with 10 bases left in between.

Here the CDR3 reads CASSLRTSNEQFF. The CDR3, as DNA: TGTGCCAGCAGCCTTCGGACTAGCAATGAGCAGTTCTTC. This rearrangement joins TRBV7-3 to TRBJ2-1; 7 nucleotides agree with TRBD2. Trimming cost V 5 bases and J 6 bases; bases outside gene matches: 4. The CDR3 runs 13 residues. In germline, CDR1 is SGHTA, CDR2 FQGTGA.

Written as DNA, the CDR3 is TGCGCCAGCAGCCCCACTAGCTCCTACAATGAGCAGTTCTTC. Amino acids: CASSPTSSYNEQFF. The chain couples TRBV5-1 to TRBJ2-1, with D possibly being TRBD2 (5 bases). V gave up 4 bases and J gave up 0 bases, with 8 bases separating them. This CDR3 contains 14 residues. Germline assignment: CDR1 SGHRS and CDR2 YFSETQ.

V usage is TRBV7-9 and J usage is TRBJ1-5, with D tentatively TRBD1 (6 bases). Germline V gene lookup returns CDR1 SEHNR and CDR2 FQNEAQ (reference sequence). Trimming took off 4 bases at V and 5 bases at J, with 15 bases between the two ends. CDR3 length equals 15 residues. This CDR3 reads CASSSHRDTYQPQHF. For the CDR3, the DNA is TGTGCCAGCAGCTCTCACCGGGACACCTATCAGCCCCAGCATTTT.

A few counts support this clone. J is TRBJ1-1 and V is TRBV7-2; 9 nucleotides match TRBD1. Germline V gene lookup returns CDR1 SGHTA and CDR2 FQGNSA. Germline trimming cut 1 base from V and 4 bases from J; bases unmatched to any gene: 7. CDR3 length: 16 residues. CDR3 in amino acids: CASSLVGTGFGTEAFF. As DNA, the CDR3 is TGTGCCAGCAGCTTAGTCGGGACAGGGTTCGGCACTGAAGCTTTCTTT. The whole variable domain, filled in from reference TRBV7-2 and TRBJ1-1, reads GAGVSQSPSNKVTEKGKDVELRCDPISGHTALYWYRQSLGQGLEFLIYFQGNSAPDKSGLPSDRFSAERTGGSVSTLTIQRTQQEDSAVYLCASSLVGTGFGTEAFFGQGTRLTVV.

This chain joins TRBV11-3 and TRBJ2-3, with TRBD2 matching 14 bases. V gave up 5 bases and J gave up 4 bases; unmatched junction bases: 2. Germline V gene sequence: CDR1 SGHNT, CDR2 YENEEA. CDR3 length: 15 residues. CDR3 in amino acids: CASSQGLAGADTQYF. The CDR3 coding sequence is TGTGCCAGCAGCCAGGGACTAGCGGGAGCAGATACGCAGTATTTT.

A remark on this clone: In the same sample, other DNA sequences code for this CDR3. In DNA, the CDR3 is TGTGCCAGCAGCTCACAGGGGGACACTGAAGCTTTCTTT. This gives the protein CASSSQGDTEAFF. The gene calls are TRBV7-8 and TRBJ1-1, with 8 bases identical to TRBD1. Germline values: CDR1 SGHVS, CDR2 FQNEAQ. The junction had 1 base not matched to a gene; V was cut back by 4 bases and J by 3 bases. The CDR3 loop spans 13 amino acids.

V and J are TRBV27 and TRBJ2-2, with D hard to call. V lost 3 bases and J lost 7, with 9 bases in between. The CDR3 contains 13 residues. The germline V gene encodes CDR1 MNHEY and CDR2 SMNVEV (reference sequence). The CDR3 here is CASSFVRFGELFF. For the CDR3, the DNA is TGTGCCAGCAGTTTCGTCAGGTTCGGGGAGCTGTTTTTT.

V usage is TRBV19 and J usage is TRBJ1-2; D is undetermined. The CDR3 is 14 residues long. The V gene lost 6 bases and the J gene lost 4 bases, with 15 bases spanning the gap. The germline V gene has CDR1 LNHDA and CDR2 SQIVND (reference sequence). The CDR3 sequence: CASRVRGSPYGYTF. The DNA for the CDR3 is TGTGCCAGTAGGGTGCGTGGGAGCCCCTATGGCTACACCTTC. Drawing the rest from reference TRBV19 and TRBJ1-2, the complete variable domain is DGGITQSPKYLFRKEGQNVTLSCEQNLNHDAMYWYRQDPGQGLRLIYYSQIVNDFQKGDIAEGYSVSREKKESFPLTVTSAQKNPTAFYLCASRVRGSPYGYTFGSGTRLTVV.

The chain carries TRBV7-8 and TRBJ1-2; D is uncertain. Trimming cost V 5 bases and J 7 bases, with 17 bases left between them. The CDR3 consists of 14 residues. CDR1 and CDR2 (germline): SGHVS, FQNEAQ. The CDR3: CASSPSGPSGGYTF. The CDR3 DNA is TGTGCCAGCAGCCCCAGCGGCCCTTCTGGTGGCTACACCTTC.

The chain combines TRBV4-2 with TRBJ1-4; a weak D match, TRBD1 (5 bases). V was cut by 4 bases and J by 6 bases, with 15 bases left in between. This CDR3 comprises 15 residues. CDR1 and CDR2 (germline): LGHNA, YNFKEQ. CDR3 in amino acids: CASSPDWTRDEKLFF. CDR3 nucleotides: TGTGCCAGCAGCCCAGATTGGACACGGGATGAAAAACTGTTTTTT.

V usage is TRBV5-5 and J usage is TRBJ1-4, with a possible D match to TRBD1 (5 bases). Trimming removed 2 bases at V and 10 bases at J, with 18 bases between. CDR3 length: 15 amino acids. The germline gives CDR1 SGHKS, CDR2 YYEKEE (reference sequence). The CDR3 spells CASSLGGDLDGKLFF. CDR3 coding DNA: TGTGCCAGCAGCTTAGGAGGGGATTTAGATGGAAAACTGTTTTTT.

This sequence joins TRBV10-1 and TRBJ2-5, with 10 bases identical to TRBD1. The germline gives CDR1 WNHNN, CDR2 SYGVQD (reference sequence). The CDR3 runs 14 residues. V was pared by 5 bases and J by 3 bases, with 3 bases of the junction left unmatched. The CDR3 region has the DNA TGCGCCAGCAGTCTAGGACAGGGGGAAGAGACCCAGTACTTC. It yields the protein CASSLGQGEETQYF.

This clone was detected a few times. The chain has TRBV3-1 (or the pseudogene TRBV3-2) and TRBJ2-3; 9 nucleotides align to TRBD1. Germline V CDR1 and CDR2: LGHDT, YNNKEL (reference sequence). The CDR3 is made up of 16 amino acids. The J segment lost 6 bases and the V segment lost 4 bases, leaving 11 bases of the junction unmatched. CDR3: CASSRKQGASVDTQYF. The CDR3 DNA is TGTGCCAGCAGCCGTAAACAGGGGGCCAGTGTTGATACGCAGTATTTT.

The gene calls are TRBV7-2 and TRBJ2-5, with 8 positions matching TRBD2. The CDR3 totals 15 residues. Unmatched junction bases numbered 5, after V lost 3 bases and J lost 2 bases. Germline loops: CDR1 SGHTA, CDR2 FQGNSA. As DNA, the CDR3 is TGTGCCAGCAGCTTCGGACTAGCCGGTCAAGAGACCCAGTACTTC. Protein sequence: CASSFGLAGQETQYF.

This chain uses TRBV6-2 or TRBV6-3 with TRBJ2-3; D is possibly TRBD2 (6 bases). Trimming removed 2 bases at V and 3 bases at J, with 6 bases between. The CDR3 contains 13 residues. Germline V gene sequence: CDR1 MNHEY, CDR2 SVGEGT. DNA for the CDR3: TGTGCCAGCAGTTACGGAGGGACAGATACGCAGTATTTT. This codes for CASSYGGTDTQYF.

The rearrangement uses TRBV4-1 and TRBJ1-3; the match to TRBD1 covers 9 bases. After removal of 1 base from V and 3 bases from J, the junction contained 4 bases not matched to a gene. The CDR3 length is 16 residues. The V gene's germline CDR1 is MGHRA and CDR2 YSYEKL. The CDR3 region has the DNA TGCGCCAGCAGCCAAGGGACAGGGGATTATGGAAACACCATATATTTT. Translating gives CASSQGTGDYGNTIYF.

Note on this clone: This specimen includes other DNA sequences encoding the same CDR3. The chain recombines TRBV5-1 with TRBJ2-7, with 9 bases matching TRBD1. Germline lookup yields CDR1 SGHRS and CDR2 YFSETQ. CDR3 length: 14 amino acids. V dropped 4 bases and J dropped 4; count of bases not matched to a gene: 6. CDR3 sequence: CASSATGGRYEQYF. In DNA, the CDR3 is TGCGCCAGCAGCGCCACAGGGGGCAGGTACGAGCAGTACTTC.

The chain employs TRBV11-2 and TRBJ2-7; 7 nucleotides line up with TRBD2. Trimming took 2 bases from V and 6 from J; bases not matched to a gene: 7. Germline CDR1 and CDR2: SGHAT and FQNNGV. This CDR3 is built from 14 residues. DNA of the CDR3: TGTGCCAGCAGCTTAAAGGAAATAGCGGGCGAGCAGTACTTC. This gives the protein CASSLKEIAGEQYF.

The V and J genes are TRBV7-9 and TRBJ2-1, with 12 bases lining up with TRBD2. The germline gives CDR1 SEHNR, CDR2 FQNEAQ (reference sequence). CDR3 length equals 15 residues. J lost 9 bases, V lost 1 base, and 4 bases had no gene match. The CDR3 spells CASSLVTSGGREQFF. The CDR3 DNA reads TGTGCCAGCAGCTTAGTGACTAGCGGGGGCCGTGAGCAGTTCTTC. Full variable domain (rest looked up from reference TRBV7-9 and TRBJ2-1): DTGVSQNPRHKITKRGQNVTFRCDPISEHNRLYWYRQTLGQGPEFLTYFQNEAQLEKSRLLSDRFSAERPKGSFSTLEIQRTEQGDSAMYLCASSLVTSGGREQFFGPGTRLTVL.

J is TRBJ2-1 and V is TRBV6-5; 8 bases match TRBD2. The germline V gene has CDR1 MNHEY and CDR2 SVGAGI. The CDR3 has 15 amino acids. The J segment lost 4 bases and the V segment lost 0 bases, leaving 2 bases of the junction unmatched. The CDR3 bases are TGTGCCAGCAGTTACTCGGGGACTAGTTACAATGAGCAGTTCTTC. It encodes CASSYSGTSYNEQFF.

The chain joins TRBV2 to TRBJ2-5; perhaps TRBD2 as D (5 bases). CDR3 length: 13 residues. CDR1 is SNHLY, CDR2 FYNNEI, per germline. Trimming pared 6 bases from V and 1 base from J, leaving 9 bases between. The CDR3 here is CASSGLVQETQYF. The CDR3 DNA reads TGTGCCAGCAGCGGACTTGTCCAAGAGACCCAGTACTTC.

The V call is TRBV6-1, the J call TRBJ2-2; weak D call: TRBD2 (5 bases). This CDR3 comprises 15 residues. Trimming removed 1 base from V and 5 bases from J, with 11 bases in between. Germline CDR1 MNHNS, CDR2 SASEGT. In nucleotides, the CDR3 is TGTGCCAGCAGTGAAGTTCGGGGAGATACCGGGGAGCTGTTTTTT. Translating gives CASSEVRGDTGELFF.

V usage is TRBV3-1 (or the pseudogene TRBV3-2) and J usage is TRBJ2-3, with 7 nucleotides matching TRBD2. V lost 1 base, J lost 4 bases, and 17 bases stayed unmatched. The CDR3 is made up of 19 amino acids. Germline V gives CDR1 LGHDT, CDR2 YNNKEL (reference sequence). This CDR3 is CASSQGRAGLGRASDTQYF. The CDR3, as DNA: TGTGCCAGCAGCCAAGGTAGGGCAGGTCTAGGGAGGGCTTCAGATACGCAGTATTTT.